A selection of T cell receptor beta chains follows, all from one sample in a study of T cells in Graves' hyperthyroidism and ophthalmopathy. A single record per CDR3 protein comes from TCRdb applying MiXCR to the multiplex PCR reads. This table holds some 270,000 distinct CDR3 sequences, approximately 13% found once. Sequencing was performed on blood. The receptors were gathered from a middle-aged woman with Graves' hyperthyroidism. CDR3s leave out the opening cysteine and the closing phenylalanine or tryptophan. The size of a clone is reported for some rows only, either as once, few or many, or as a class for expanded clones.

v_call: TRBV27; j_call: TRBJ2-2; clone_size: NA; cdr3_aa: ASSLSGGELF
v_call: TRBV6-5; j_call: TRBJ2-5; clone_size: NA; cdr3_aa: ASSYSGEAETQY
v_call: TRBV6-1; j_call: TRBJ2-2; clone_size: many; cdr3_aa: ASRKGLAGGSNTGELF
v_call: TRBV18; j_call: TRBJ2-7; clone_size: many; cdr3_aa: ASFRDRGEQY
v_call: TRBV29-1; j_call: TRBJ2-3; clone_size: many; cdr3_aa: SVAEGSGSVADTQY
v_call: TRBV10-3; j_call: TRBJ2-3; clone_size: NA; cdr3_aa: AIRLSSGIGTQY
v_call: TRBV28; j_call: TRBJ2-6; clone_size: few; cdr3_aa: ASISNLGANVLT
v_call: TRBV6-1; j_call: TRBJ1-1; clone_size: many; cdr3_aa: ASRDFEAF
v_call: TRBV14; j_call: TRBJ2-4; clone_size: NA; cdr3_aa: ASSRQTGLGKNIQY
v_call: TRBV12-3/TRBV12-4; j_call: TRBJ1-5; clone_size: many; cdr3_aa: ASSFAHSNQPQH
v_call: TRBV19; j_call: TRBJ1-4; clone_size: many; cdr3_aa: ASSPAWLRGQDPHEKLF
v_call: TRBV20-1; j_call: TRBJ2-7; clone_size: many; cdr3_aa: SALSSYEQY
v_call: TRBV6-1; j_call: TRBJ2-1; clone_size: many; cdr3_aa: ASSEGSGNEQF
v_call: TRBV12-3/TRBV12-4; j_call: TRBJ2-3; clone_size: NA; cdr3_aa: ASSLRETDTQY
v_call: TRBV18; j_call: TRBJ2-1; clone_size: NA; cdr3_aa: ASSPPGGDTYNEQF
v_call: TRBV10-3; j_call: TRBJ2-2; clone_size: NA; cdr3_aa: AISEAGGLTGELF
v_call: TRBV9; j_call: TRBJ2-1; clone_size: NA; cdr3_aa: ASSVDSGRAQF
v_call: TRBV30; j_call: TRBJ1-2; clone_size: many; cdr3_aa: AWSVTEVIGYT
v_call: TRBV11-2; j_call: TRBJ2-1; clone_size: many; cdr3_aa: ASSFGGVYNEQF
v_call: TRBV29-1; j_call: TRBJ2-3; clone_size: many; cdr3_aa: SATRQGPTDTQY
v_call: TRBV10-3; j_call: TRBJ1-5; clone_size: NA; cdr3_aa: AIRGDSGAGNQPQH
v_call: TRBV10-3; j_call: TRBJ1-5; clone_size: NA; cdr3_aa: AISSGTEVNQPQH
v_call: TRBV18; j_call: TRBJ2-7; clone_size: few; cdr3_aa: ASSAARGYEQY
v_call: TRBV6-5; j_call: TRBJ2-2; clone_size: many; cdr3_aa: ASSYSPGGGSTGELF
v_call: TRBV28; j_call: TRBJ2-2; clone_size: many; cdr3_aa: ASTTIGAGGTGELF
v_call: TRBV3-1; j_call: TRBJ2-5; clone_size: many; cdr3_aa: ASSQSSGPQETQY
v_call: TRBV6-9; j_call: TRBJ1-5; clone_size: many; cdr3_aa: AQRGRPNQPQH
v_call: TRBV6-2/TRBV6-3; j_call: TRBJ2-1; clone_size: few; cdr3_aa: ASSRSGGQEQF
v_call: TRBV7-2; j_call: TRBJ2-1; clone_size: many; cdr3_aa: ASSLIGGGTGEQF
v_call: TRBV20-1; j_call: TRBJ2-5; clone_size: many; cdr3_aa: TVIRDPWETQY
v_call: TRBV11-3; j_call: TRBJ1-1; clone_size: many; cdr3_aa: ASSHYRAWEVTEAF
v_call: TRBV12-3/TRBV12-4; j_call: TRBJ2-2; clone_size: few; cdr3_aa: ASSPGLPGTGELF
v_call: TRBV2; j_call: TRBJ2-7; clone_size: NA; cdr3_aa: ASSQNSGTAEQY
v_call: TRBV6-1; j_call: TRBJ1-2; clone_size: many; cdr3_aa: ASSAQGVYGYT
v_call: TRBV20-1; j_call: TRBJ2-3; clone_size: many; cdr3_aa: SARWGQGFSTDTQY
v_call: TRBV27; j_call: TRBJ2-2; clone_size: NA; cdr3_aa: ASMAPNTGELF
v_call: TRBV13; j_call: TRBJ2-2; clone_size: NA; cdr3_aa: ASSSREREGPGELF
v_call: TRBV7-2; j_call: TRBJ2-7; clone_size: many; cdr3_aa: ASSLAVTSGLYEQY
v_call: TRBV12-3/TRBV12-4; j_call: TRBJ1-5; clone_size: many; cdr3_aa: ASSFMSGNQPQH
v_call: TRBV6-1; j_call: TRBJ2-5; clone_size: few; cdr3_aa: ASKRPRLAEETQY
v_call: TRBV3-1; j_call: TRBJ2-5; clone_size: few; cdr3_aa: ASSQHLAGVGETQY
v_call: TRBV20-1; j_call: TRBJ2-5; clone_size: NA; cdr3_aa: SARVGPQETQY